One sample yielded the 14 T cell receptor beta chains listed below, sequenced in a study of Graves' ophthalmopathy and Graves' hyperthyroidism. Amplification of TCR beta CDR3 regions used RNA transcripts. The first round was an RT-PCR with HTBI primers, and the second round was a multiplex PCR. TCRdb re-called the multiplex PCR reads through MiXCR, storing one row per CDR3 protein. The table includes around 1.1 million distinct CDR3 sequences, about 38% detected once. The sample comprised peripheral blood or thyroid tissue (not recorded which). The receptors come from an adult man with Graves' hyperthyroidism.

The chain recombines TRBV6-2 or TRBV6-3 with TRBJ1-6; unclear D gene. In germline, CDR1 is MNHEY, CDR2 SVGEGT. The CDR3 consists of 16 residues. The V end was cut by 4 bases, the J end by 10 bases, with 20 bases between. The DNA for the CDR3 is TGTGCCAGCAGTTTCATGGACGGCAAGGCGATGTCACCCCTCCACTTT. This gives the protein CASSFMDGKAMSPLHF.

This clonotype was recorded many times. The chain employs TRBV14 and TRBJ1-4; D uncertain. CDR3 length: 12 residues. Germline assignment: CDR1 SGHDN and CDR2 FVKESK. V was shortened by 6 bases and J by 12 bases, with 14 bases between the two germline ends. The CDR3 protein is CASSLSGWELFF. CDR3 bases: TGTGCCAGCAGTTTGTCGGGGTGGGAACTGTTTTTT.

The V call is TRBV7-6, the J call TRBJ1-1, with D maybe TRBD1 (6 bases). This CDR3 has 14 residues. Germline assignment: CDR1 SGHVS and CDR2 FNYEAQ. Between the trimmed V and J ends, which lost 0 bases and 8 bases, there was a span of 13 bases. The CDR3: CASSLAVVTGEAFF. The CDR3 DNA follows: TGTGCCAGCAGCTTAGCGGTGGTCACAGGGGAAGCTTTCTTT.

The rearrangement uses TRBV10-3 and TRBJ2-7, with a possible D match to TRBD1 (5 bases). V was shortened by 10 bases and J by 6 bases, with 10 bases between the two germline ends. Germline CDR1 is ENHRY and CDR2 is SYGVKD. The CDR3 sequence is 10 residues long. The CDR3 loop reads CARRTREQYF. The DNA for the CDR3 is TGTGCCAGAAGGACACGCGAGCAGTACTTC.

This clonotype has just a few counts. The chain carries TRBV9 and TRBJ2-7, with TRBD1 matching over 10 bases. The germline V gene encodes CDR1 SGDLS and CDR2 YYNGEE. V lost 3 bases to trimming and J lost 1 base; unmatched junction nucleotides: 4. The CDR3 loop spans 15 amino acids. CDR3 nucleotides: TGTGCCAGCAGCGAGGACAGGGGGTGGTCCTACGAGCAGTACTTC. Residues: CASSEDRGWSYEQYF.

This clonotype was seen a few times. The chain couples TRBV4-3 to TRBJ1-2; possible D gene TRBD1, 5 bases. V was shortened by 2 bases and J by 8 bases, with 15 bases between the two germline ends. Germline CDR1 LGHNA, CDR2 YSLEER. The CDR3 extends over 14 amino acids. The CDR3 here is CASSQPLGLGGYTF. The CDR3 nucleotides read TGCGCCAGCAGCCAACCCCTGGGGCTCGGGGGCTACACCTTC.

Many counts were recorded for this clonotype. V gene TRBV7-9 combines with J gene TRBJ1-5; D perhaps matches TRBD1 (5 bases). The CDR3 is made up of 16 amino acids. Trimming took 5 bases from V and 5 from J, leaving 19 bases between them. The germline V gene has CDR1 SEHNR and CDR2 FQNEAQ (reference sequence). The CDR3 coding sequence is TGTGCCAGCAGCCTGGGACCGGGCACCCCCGATCAGCCCCAGCATTTT. Residues: CASSLGPGTPDQPQHF.

This clonotype has at least ten counts. This chain links TRBV7-2 with TRBJ1-2, with D uncertain. Germline values: CDR1 SGHTA, CDR2 FQGNSA. This CDR3 is built from 12 residues. The germline V and J ends were trimmed by 5 bases and 1 base, with 5 bases remaining between them. CDR3 in DNA: TGTGCCAGCAGCCCTGTTAACTATGGCTACACCTTC. Translation gives CASSPVNYGYTF. Looking up the rest from reference TRBV7-2 and TRBJ1-2 gives the full variable domain: GAGVSQSPSNKVTEKGKDVELRCDPISGHTALYWYRQSLGQGLEFLIYFQGNSAPDKSGLPSDRFSAERTGGSVSTLTIQRTQQEDSAVYLCASSPVNYGYTFGSGTRLTVV.

The chain links TRBV6-6 to TRBJ2-3; D may be TRBD2 (6 bases). Looked up from germline, CDR1 is MNHNY and CDR2 is SVGAGI (reference sequence). Trimming took 4 bases from V and 2 from J, leaving 13 bases between them. The CDR3 covers 15 residues. CDR3 in DNA: TGTGCCAGCAGTTCCCGGACTACCAACACAGATACGCAGTATTTT. It encodes CASSSRTTNTDTQYF.

V usage is TRBV7-9 and J usage is TRBJ1-1; D gene uncertain. The CDR3 loop spans 15 amino acids. The V gene lost 1 base and the J gene lost 4 bases, with 13 bases spanning the gap. From germline, CDR1 is SEHNR and CDR2 FQNEAQ (reference sequence). CDR3 nucleotides: TGTGCCAGCAGCTTAGTAGCGCACCGGGCCACTGAAGCTTTCTTT. It encodes CASSLVAHRATEAFF. Together with reference TRBV7-9 and TRBJ1-1, the CDR3 gives the full variable domain: DTGVSQNPRHKITKRGQNVTFRCDPISEHNRLYWYRQTLGQGPEFLTYFQNEAQLEKSRLLSDRFSAERPKGSFSTLEIQRTEQGDSAMYLCASSLVAHRATEAFFGQGTRLTVV.

The gene calls are TRBV12-3 or TRBV12-4 and TRBJ1-2; D ambiguous. Trimming removed 3 bases at V and 9 bases at J, with 2 bases between. The CDR3 totals 9 residues. The CDR3 loop is CASSFSYTF. CDR3 nucleotides: TGTGCCAGCAGTTTCAGCTACACCTTC.

As concerns this clonotype: An end of the junction differs from the germline gene, which may be a read error. The V gene is TRBV6-6, the J gene TRBJ1-5; D ambiguous. This CDR3 is 13 amino acids long. CDR1 is MNHNY, CDR2 SVGAGI, per germline (reference sequence). CDR3 sequence: CAISVDGLQPQHF. In DNA, the CDR3 is TGTGCCATCAGTGTAGACGGGCTTCAGCCCCAGCATTTT.

In regard to this clonotype: A much larger clone lies one base from this, so it may be a read error. The CDR3 end shows no conserved phenylalanine or tryptophan, and so a read error is likely. CDR3 loop: CASRAAGYEQYL. The CDR3 bases are TGCGCCAGCAGAGCGGCGGGGTACGAGCAGTACCTC. The V and J genes are TRBV5-1 and TRBJ2-7; a weak D match, TRBD2 (6 bases). The CDR3 spans 12 residues. Germline V gene lookup returns CDR1 SGHRS and CDR2 YFSETQ. Between the trimmed V and J ends, which lost 5 bases and 4 bases, there was a span of 10 bases.

V gene TRBV6-2 or TRBV6-3 combines with J gene TRBJ1-1; D unclear. Deletions cut 6 bases from V and 4 bases from J, with 12 bases between. This CDR3 has 13 residues. From germline, CDR1 is MNHEY and CDR2 SVGEGT. CDR3 loop: CASSENRCTEAFF. Here the CDR3 DNA reads TGTGCCAGCAGCGAGAACCGGTGCACTGAAGCTTTCTTT.